This T cell receptor beta chain was identified in a study of CD8+ T cells in alopecia areata. Overall study findings and caveats: Normal skin's resident alphabeta T cells are sequenced alongside lesional scalp T cells. In lesional scalp, particularly from alopecia totalis/universalis, clonality was higher than in normal scalp.

V lost 3 bases to trimming and J lost 9 bases, with 10 bases between them. CDR1 and CDR2 (germline): SGHTA, FQGNSA. The CDR3 runs 12 residues. This clone was detected only a few times. The antigen remains unidentified. cDNA prepared by RNA extraction and subsequent reverse transcription served as the template for sequencing. Generated by immunoSEQ multiplex PCR, the TCRdb table keeps only in-frame clones and is missing some. The table lists hundreds of thousands of clones, more than 55% of them singletons. Noted treatment: oral pan-JAK inhibitor, 5-10 mg twice daily. Peripheral blood and lesional scalp punch biopsies were taken from alopecia areata patients.

The chain combines TRBV7-2 with TRBJ2-3; D is uncertain. The TCR was taken from a human donor with alopecia areata. The material sequenced was CD4+ T cells sorted from blood, taken at week 44, from a patient treated with tofacitinib. CDR3 bases: TGTGCCAGCAGCTTGAGCGAAGTGACGCAGTATTTT. Its translation: CASSLSEVTQYF. The full variable domain, rest sourced from reference TRBV7-2 and TRBJ2-3, is GAGVSQSPSNKVTEKGKDVELRCDPISGHTALYWYRQSLGQGLEFLIYFQGNSAPDKSGLPSDRFSAERTGGSVSTLTIQRTQQEDSAVYLCASSLSEVTQYFGPGTRLTVL.